The entry below gives a single T cell receptor beta chain sequence along with its context. The antigen is unknown. The data originate from a study of T cell responses to AZD1222 COVID-19 vaccine. Whole-study results and caveats: It was only after the peak T cell response that any repertoires were sampled.

The data were produced by immunoSEQ multiplex PCR, yet TCRdb's version contains in-frame clones alone and is incomplete. This sample has 200,000 to 250,000 clones, with approximately 94% found just once. The CDR3 is 19 amino acids. Germline trimming cut 0 bases from V and 1 base from J; bases unmatched to any gene: 9. Germline CDR1 and CDR2: LGHNA and YNFKEQ. The specimen was peripheral blood, collected 28 days after the second dose of the MenACWY control vaccine. The receptor's source is an adult who received the MenACWY meningococcal vaccine as a control. J is TRBJ1-4 and V is TRBV4-2; 9 bases align to TRBD1. The CDR3 protein is CASSQERDRDRGTNEKLFF. The CDR3 DNA reads TGTGCCAGCAGCCAAGAACGGGACAGGGATCGAGGAACTAATGAAAAACTGTTTTTT.